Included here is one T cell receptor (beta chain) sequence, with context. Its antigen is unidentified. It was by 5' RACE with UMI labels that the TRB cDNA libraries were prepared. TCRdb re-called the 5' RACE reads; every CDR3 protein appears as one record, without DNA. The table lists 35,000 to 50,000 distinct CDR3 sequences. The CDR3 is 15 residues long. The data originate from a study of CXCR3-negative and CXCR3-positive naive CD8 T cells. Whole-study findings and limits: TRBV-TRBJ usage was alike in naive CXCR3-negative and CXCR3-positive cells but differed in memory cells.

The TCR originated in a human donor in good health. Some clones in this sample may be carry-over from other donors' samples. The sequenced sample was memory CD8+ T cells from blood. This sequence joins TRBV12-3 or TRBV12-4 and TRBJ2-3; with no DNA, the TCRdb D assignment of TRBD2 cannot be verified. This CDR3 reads CASSFTGGFADTQYF.